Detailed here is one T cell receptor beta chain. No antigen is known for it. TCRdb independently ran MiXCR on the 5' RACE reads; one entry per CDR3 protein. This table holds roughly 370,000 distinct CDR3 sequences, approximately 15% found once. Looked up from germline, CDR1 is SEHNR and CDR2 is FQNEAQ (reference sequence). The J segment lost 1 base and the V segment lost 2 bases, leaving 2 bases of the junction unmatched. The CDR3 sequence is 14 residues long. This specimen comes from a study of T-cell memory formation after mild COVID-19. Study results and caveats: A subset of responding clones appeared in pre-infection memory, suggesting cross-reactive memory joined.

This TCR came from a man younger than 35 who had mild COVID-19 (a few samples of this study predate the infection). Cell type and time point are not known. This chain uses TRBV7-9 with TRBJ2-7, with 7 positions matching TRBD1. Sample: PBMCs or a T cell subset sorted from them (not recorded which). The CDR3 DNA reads TGTGCCAGCAGCTTACTGGACAGGTCCTACGAGCAGTACTTC. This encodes CASSLLDRSYEQYF.